Each of the 19 T cell receptor beta chains below was sequenced from the same sample in a study of human T cells and chemical hapten exposure. TCRdb recomputed calls from the RACE reads with MiXCR, one row per CDR3 protein. The table shows about 140,000 distinct CDR3 sequences, with approximately 12% occurring only once. Documented time point: patch test 2, 6 weeks after DPC sensitization. Treatment meaning: therapeutic diphenylcyclopropenone sensitization with weekly scalp DPC. Sequencing used whole blood, obtained in connection with sensitization to the hapten diphenylcyclopropenone (DPC). The receptors shown here come from a woman aged 45-65 years with alopecia areata. Some clones in this sample may be carry-over from other donors' samples.

This clonotype has a handful of counts. The CDR3 protein is CASSQASDYGSYEQYF. DNA for the CDR3: TGCGCCAGCAGCCAAGCATCTGATTACGGTTCCTACGAGCAGTACTTC. The V call is TRBV4-1, the J call TRBJ2-7; no firm D call. The germline V and J ends were trimmed by 1 base and 1 base, with 14 bases remaining between them. Germline V gene lookup returns CDR1 MGHRA and CDR2 YSYEKL. The CDR3 runs to 16 residues.

This clonotype has only a few counts. The chain is built from TRBV9 and TRBJ2-1; 9 bases agree with TRBD2. Trimming cost V 6 bases and J 7 bases; bases outside gene matches: 11. The germline gives CDR1 SGDLS, CDR2 YYNGEE. The CDR3 covers 15 residues. CDR3 nucleotide sequence: TGTGCCAGCACACGGCGGGAGGGGCTTCGGAATGAGCAGTTCTTC. Residues: CASTRREGLRNEQFF. The full variable domain, in which reference TRBV9 and TRBJ2-1 provide the parts outside the CDR3, is DSGVTQTPKHLITATGQRVTLRCSPRSGDLSVYWYQQSLDQGLQFLIQYYNGEERAKGNILERFSAQQFPDLHSELNLSSLELGDSALYFCASTRREGLRNEQFFGPGTRLTVL.

V and J are TRBV19 and TRBJ1-1; 8 positions agree with TRBD1. The CDR3 contains 14 residues. Germline loops: CDR1 LNHDA, CDR2 SQIVND (reference sequence). Unmatched junction bases numbered 9, after V lost 7 bases and J lost 5 bases. This chain's CDR3 is CASTTGGRHTEAFF. The CDR3 DNA is TGTGCCAGTACAACAGGGGGACGGCATACTGAAGCTTTCTTT.

The genes are TRBV29-1 and TRBJ2-5; D is undetermined. V was trimmed by 1 base and J by 7 bases, leaving 16 bases between them. The germline V gene encodes CDR1 SQVTM and CDR2 ANQGSEA. This CDR3 contains 14 residues. The CDR3 protein is CSVEAEGVFGTQYF. In DNA form, the CDR3 reads TGCAGCGTTGAAGCGGAAGGAGTGTTTGGGACCCAGTACTTC.

This chain links TRBV4-2 with TRBJ2-1, with unresolved D. Germline-derived CDR1 and CDR2 are LGHNA and YNFKEQ. CDR3 length: 17 residues. The ends were cut back, 0 bases at V and 0 bases at J, with 12 bases in the middle. The CDR3, as DNA: TGTGCCAGCAGCCAAGATCTTACGGCTCTCTCCTACAATGAGCAGTTCTTC. Amino acids: CASSQDLTALSYNEQFF.

In its sample, this clonotype was seen a few times. The chain links TRBV11-2 to TRBJ1-4, with 7 bases aligning to TRBD1. The V segment lost 5 bases and the J segment 4 bases; nucleotides outside the gene matches: 4. The germline gives CDR1 SGHAT, CDR2 FQNNGV. CDR3 length equals 14 residues. Here the CDR3 reads CASSRGQLNEKLFF. The CDR3 DNA sequence: TGTGCCAGCAGCCGGGGACAGCTTAATGAAAAACTGTTTTTT.

In its sample, this clonotype was seen many times. This sequence joins TRBV7-2 and TRBJ2-7, with no clear D. This CDR3 has 13 residues. Germline CDR1 is SGHTA and CDR2 is FQGNSA. Deletions cut 3 bases from V and 6 bases from J, with 12 bases between. The CDR3, as DNA: TGTGCCAGCAGCTTCTCCTCCTTAGCCGAGCAGTACTTC. Protein sequence: CASSFSSLAEQYF.

The V and J genes are TRBV6-6 and TRBJ2-5; a weak D match, TRBD2 (5 bases). The CDR3 totals 14 residues. Deletions cut 7 bases from V and 2 bases from J, with 14 bases between. Germline lookup yields CDR1 MNHNY and CDR2 SVGAGI (reference sequence). CDR3 loop: CASIRGSRQETQYF. In DNA, the CDR3 is TGTGCCAGCATCCGAGGGAGCAGACAAGAGACCCAGTACTTC.

This clonotype has more than one count but fewer than ten. The chain uses TRBV3-1 and TRBJ2-1; the D is unclear. Trimming removed 2 bases at V and 5 bases at J, with 7 bases between. This CDR3 is built from 13 residues. CDR1 is LGHDT, CDR2 YNNKEL, per germline (reference sequence). The CDR3 sequence is CASSQLGNNEQFF. As DNA, the CDR3 is TGTGCCAGCAGCCAACTAGGAAACAATGAGCAGTTCTTC.

DNA for the CDR3: TGTGCCAGCAGTGCCGGGACCCCGCAGTACTTC. It specifies CASSAGTPQYF. The chain carries TRBV2 and TRBJ2-4; either TRBD1 or TRBD2 may fit D (5 bases each). CDR1 and CDR2 from the germline V gene are SNHLY and FYNNEI. Trimming pared 4 bases from V and 13 bases from J, leaving 11 bases between. The CDR3 has 11 amino acids.

This clonotype was counted only a few times. The rearrangement uses TRBV11-3 and TRBJ1-2; D remains ambiguous. Looked up from germline, CDR1 is SGHNT and CDR2 is YENEEA. V was cut by 2 bases and J by 5 bases, with 9 bases left in between. The CDR3 has 13 amino acids. The CDR3 bases are TGTGCCAGCAGCTTAAGACTTCGGTATGGCTACACCTTC. Its protein product is CASSLRLRYGYTF.

There are many counts of this clonotype. The chain carries TRBV12-3 or TRBV12-4 and TRBJ2-1, with TRBD1 identical over 7 bases. V lost 1 base to trimming and J lost 6 bases; unmatched junction nucleotides: 6. The length of the CDR3 is 15 residues. CDR3 region: CASSLGAGGINEQFF. CDR3 sequence (DNA): TGTGCCAGCAGTTTAGGGGCAGGGGGTATCAATGAGCAGTTCTTC.

There are many counts of this clonotype. The gene calls are TRBV7-3 and TRBJ2-3, with 7 bases identical to TRBD1. J lost 8 bases, V lost 3 bases, and 2 bases had no gene match. This CDR3 contains 12 residues. The V gene's germline CDR1 is SGHTA and CDR2 FQGTGA. The CDR3 nucleotides read TGTGCCAGCAGCTTCCGACAGGGTACGCAGTATTTT. Translated, it gives CASSFRQGTQYF.

This clonotype was seen repeatedly, ten times or more. The chain carries TRBV27 and TRBJ1-5; D not resolved. CDR1 is MNHEY, CDR2 SMNVEV, per germline (reference sequence). The CDR3 totals 15 residues. V was cut by 0 bases and J by 7 bases, with 13 bases left in between. The CDR3 DNA reads TGTGCCAGCAGTTTATCCCCGGGGAGTCTCCAGCCCCAGCATTTT. Amino acid sequence: CASSLSPGSLQPQHF.

This sequence joins TRBV18 and TRBJ2-5, with D tentatively TRBD2 (6 bases). Germline CDR1 reads KGHSH; CDR2 reads LQKENI. The CDR3 totals 14 residues. V was shortened by 1 base and J by 5 bases, with 11 bases between the two germline ends. CDR3 sequence (DNA): TGTGCCAGCTCACCACTCGGAGGGGAGGAGACCCAGTACTTC. Its translation is CASSPLGGEETQYF.

This clonotype was picked up a small number of times. This chain joins TRBV20-1 and TRBJ1-3; D call uncertain. With 1 base removed from V and 4 bases from J, the gap between germline ends came to 11 bases. Germline CDR1 and CDR2: DFQATT and SNEGSKA (reference sequence). The CDR3 covers 14 residues. The CDR3 DNA reads as TGCAGTGCTAGAGTCCCCTGGGCCGGAAACACCATATATTTT. Encoded protein: CSARVPWAGNTIYF.

This clonotype was seen at least ten times. V gene TRBV19 combines with J gene TRBJ2-1; possibly TRBD2 for D (5 bases). CDR1 is LNHDA, CDR2 SQIVND, per germline (reference sequence). The CDR3 contains 12 residues. V lost 10 bases, J lost 4 bases, and 11 bases lay in between. CDR3 sequence: CATGSGYNEQFF. CDR3 nucleotides: TGTGCCACCGGCAGCGGATACAATGAGCAGTTCTTC.

This chain joins TRBV20-1 and TRBJ1-2, with D uncertain. Looked up from germline, CDR1 is DFQATT and CDR2 is SNEGSKA (reference sequence). The V and J ends lost 3 bases and 4 bases respectively, with 12 bases between them. The CDR3 consists of 13 residues. CDR3: CSASGRAAYGYTF. CDR3 DNA sequence: TGCAGTGCTAGTGGCCGGGCAGCCTATGGCTACACCTTC.

As regards this clonotype: One end of the junction does not line up with germline, which may come from a read error. The genes are TRBV5-1 and TRBJ2-3, with 8 bases lining up with TRBD1. The germline V gene has CDR1 SGHRS and CDR2 YFSETQ. The CDR3 contains 15 residues. CDR3 in DNA: TGCGCCAGCAGCTCGGACATGACAGGGGCAGATATGCAGTATTTT. Protein sequence: CASSSDMTGADMQYF. Combining the CDR3 with reference TRBV5-1 and TRBJ2-3 gives the whole variable domain KAGVTQTPRYLIKTRGQQVTLSCSPISGHRSVSWYQQTPGQGLQFLFEYFSETQRNKGNFPGRFSGRQFSNSRSEMNVSTLELGDSALYLCASSSDMTGADMQYFGPGTRLTVL.